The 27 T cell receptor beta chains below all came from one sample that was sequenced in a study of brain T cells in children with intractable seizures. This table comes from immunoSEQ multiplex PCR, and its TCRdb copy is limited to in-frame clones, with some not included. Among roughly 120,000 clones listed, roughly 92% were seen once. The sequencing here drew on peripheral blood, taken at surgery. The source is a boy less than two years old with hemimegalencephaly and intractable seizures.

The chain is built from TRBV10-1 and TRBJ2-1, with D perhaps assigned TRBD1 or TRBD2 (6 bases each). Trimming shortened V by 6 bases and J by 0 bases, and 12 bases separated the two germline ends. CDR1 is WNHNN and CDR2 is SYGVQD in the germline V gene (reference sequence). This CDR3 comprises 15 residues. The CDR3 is CASSEGGSSYNEQFF. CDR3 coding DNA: TGCGCCAGCAGCGAGGGGGGAAGCTCCTACAATGAGCAGTTCTTC.

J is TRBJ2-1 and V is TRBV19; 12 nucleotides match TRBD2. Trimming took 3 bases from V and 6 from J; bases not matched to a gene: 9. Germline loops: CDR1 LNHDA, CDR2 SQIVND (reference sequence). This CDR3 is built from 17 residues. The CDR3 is CASSIQGASGRANEQFF. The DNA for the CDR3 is TGTGCCAGTAGTATCCAGGGGGCTAGCGGGAGGGCCAATGAGCAGTTCTTC.

CDR3 bases: TGTGCCAGCAGGCTACAGGAGACCTCCTACGAGCAGTACTTC. The encoded protein is CASRLQETSYEQYF. V usage is TRBV7-8 and J usage is TRBJ2-7; possibly TRBD1 for D (5 bases). V gave up 6 bases and J gave up 0 bases, with 12 bases separating them. CDR1 SGHVS and CDR2 FQNEAQ come from the germline V gene. This CDR3 has 14 residues.

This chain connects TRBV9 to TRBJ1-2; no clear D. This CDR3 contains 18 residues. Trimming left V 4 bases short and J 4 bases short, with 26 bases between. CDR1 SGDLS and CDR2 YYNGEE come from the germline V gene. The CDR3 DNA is TGTGCCAGCAGCCCCGGGTGGCATTGGGTTAGGAAACTCTATGGCTACACCTTC. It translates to CASSPGWHWVRKLYGYTF.

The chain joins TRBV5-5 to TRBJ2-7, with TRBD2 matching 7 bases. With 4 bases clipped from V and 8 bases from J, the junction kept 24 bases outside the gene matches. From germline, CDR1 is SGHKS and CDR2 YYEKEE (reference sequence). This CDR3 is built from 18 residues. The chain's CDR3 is CASSAGLTGSIYLRKQYF. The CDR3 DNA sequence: TGTGCCAGCAGCGCGGGACTAACGGGAAGCATCTACCTACGTAAGCAGTACTTC.

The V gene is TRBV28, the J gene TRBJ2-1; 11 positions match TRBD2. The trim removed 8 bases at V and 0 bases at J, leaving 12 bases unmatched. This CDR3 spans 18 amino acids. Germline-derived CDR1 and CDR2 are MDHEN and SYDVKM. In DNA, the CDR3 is TGTGCCAGCCGATTCCTGGGACTAGCGGAGAGCTCCTACAATGAGCAGTTCTTC. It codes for CASRFLGLAESSYNEQFF.

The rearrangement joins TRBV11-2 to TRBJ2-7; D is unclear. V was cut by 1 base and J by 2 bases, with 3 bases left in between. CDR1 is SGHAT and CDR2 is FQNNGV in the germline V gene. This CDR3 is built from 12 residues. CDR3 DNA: TGTGCCAGCAGCTTAGCGGCCTACGAGCAGTACTTC. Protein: CASSLAAYEQYF.

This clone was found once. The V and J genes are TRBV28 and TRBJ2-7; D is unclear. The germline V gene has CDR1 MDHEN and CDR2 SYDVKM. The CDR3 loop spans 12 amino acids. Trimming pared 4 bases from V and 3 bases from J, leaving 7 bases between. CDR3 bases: TGTGCCAGCAGTTGGGTCCTCTACGAGCAGTACTTC. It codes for CASSWVLYEQYF.

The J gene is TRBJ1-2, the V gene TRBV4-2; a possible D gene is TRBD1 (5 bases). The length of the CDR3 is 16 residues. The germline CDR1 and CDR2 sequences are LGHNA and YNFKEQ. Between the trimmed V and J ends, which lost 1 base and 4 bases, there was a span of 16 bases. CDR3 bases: TGTGCCAGCAGCCAAGTCTTTGGCATTAGGGGCTATGGCTACACCTTC. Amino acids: CASSQVFGIRGYGYTF.

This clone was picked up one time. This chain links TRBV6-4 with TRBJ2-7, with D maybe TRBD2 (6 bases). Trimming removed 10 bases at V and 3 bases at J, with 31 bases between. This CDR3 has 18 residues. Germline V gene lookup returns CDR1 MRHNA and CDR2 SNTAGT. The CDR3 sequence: CATPKRYGGAALIYEQYF. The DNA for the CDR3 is TGTGCCACCCCTAAGCGCTATGGAGGGGCGGCCTTGATCTACGAGCAGTACTTC.

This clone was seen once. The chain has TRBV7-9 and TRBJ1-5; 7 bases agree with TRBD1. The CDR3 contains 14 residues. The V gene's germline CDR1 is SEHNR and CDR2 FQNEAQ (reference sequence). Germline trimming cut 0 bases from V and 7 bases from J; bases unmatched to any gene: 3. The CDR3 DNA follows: TGTGCCAGCAGCTTAGCGACAGGGCTCCAGCCCCAGCATTTT. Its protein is CASSLATGLQPQHF. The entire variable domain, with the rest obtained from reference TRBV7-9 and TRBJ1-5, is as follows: DTGVSQNPRHKITKRGQNVTFRCDPISEHNRLYWYRQTLGQGPEFLTYFQNEAQLEKSRLLSDRFSAERPKGSFSTLEIQRTEQGDSAMYLCASSLATGLQPQHFGDGTRLSIL.

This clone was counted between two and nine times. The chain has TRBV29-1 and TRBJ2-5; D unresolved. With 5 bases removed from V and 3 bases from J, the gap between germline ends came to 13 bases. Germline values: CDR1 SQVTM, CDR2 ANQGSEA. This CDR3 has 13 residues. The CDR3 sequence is CSVLRAPEETQYF. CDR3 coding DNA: TGCAGCGTTTTACGAGCCCCTGAAGAGACCCAGTACTTC.

CDR3: CASSPDPVGEQYF. The CDR3 DNA follows: TGTGCCAGCAGTCCCGACCCGGTTGGGGAGCAGTACTTC. This chain links TRBV5-4 with TRBJ2-7; D uncertain. Germline V lookup: CDR1 SGHNT, CDR2 YYREEE (reference sequence). The CDR3 loop spans 13 amino acids. V gave up 5 bases and J gave up 7 bases, with 16 bases separating them.

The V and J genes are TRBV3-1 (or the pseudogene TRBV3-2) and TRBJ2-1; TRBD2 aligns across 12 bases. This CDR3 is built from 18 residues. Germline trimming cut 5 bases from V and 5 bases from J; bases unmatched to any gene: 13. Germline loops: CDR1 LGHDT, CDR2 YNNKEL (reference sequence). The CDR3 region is CASSDPVSSGRVNNEQFF. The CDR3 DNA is TGTGCCAGCAGCGACCCGGTTTCTAGCGGGAGGGTCAACAATGAGCAGTTCTTC.

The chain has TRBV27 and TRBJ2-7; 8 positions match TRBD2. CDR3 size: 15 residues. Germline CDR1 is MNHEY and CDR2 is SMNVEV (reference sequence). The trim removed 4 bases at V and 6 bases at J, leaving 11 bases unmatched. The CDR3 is CASSSLAGSGGEQYF. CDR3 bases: TGTGCCAGCAGTTCCTTAGCGGGATCTGGGGGCGAGCAGTACTTC.

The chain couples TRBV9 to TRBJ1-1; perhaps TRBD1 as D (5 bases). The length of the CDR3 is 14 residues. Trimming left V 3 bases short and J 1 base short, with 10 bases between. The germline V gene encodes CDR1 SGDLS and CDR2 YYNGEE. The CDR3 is CASSEGTGNTEAFF. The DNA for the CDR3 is TGTGCCAGCAGCGAGGGGACGGGGAACACTGAAGCTTTCTTT. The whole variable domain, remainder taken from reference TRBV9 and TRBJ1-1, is DSGVTQTPKHLITATGQRVTLRCSPRSGDLSVYWYQQSLDQGLQFLIQYYNGEERAKGNILERFSAQQFPDLHSELNLSSLELGDSALYFCASSEGTGNTEAFFGQGTRLTVV.

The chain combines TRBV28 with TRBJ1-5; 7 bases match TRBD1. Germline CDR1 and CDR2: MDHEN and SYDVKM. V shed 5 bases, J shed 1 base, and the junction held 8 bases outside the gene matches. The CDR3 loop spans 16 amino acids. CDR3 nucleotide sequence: TGTGCCAGCAGTCACAAACAGGGGTTAAGCAATCAGCCCCAGCATTTT. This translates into CASSHKQGLSNQPQHF.

The CDR3 here is CSVAGGGKLFF. CDR3 DNA: TGCAGCGTGGCGGGAGGAGGAAAACTGTTTTTT. The chain links TRBV29-1 to TRBJ1-4; no definite D call. The CDR3 runs to 11 residues. The germline V gene has CDR1 SQVTM and CDR2 ANQGSEA. V lost 6 bases and J 10 bases, leaving 12 bases between the germline ends. Full variable domain (rest looked up from reference TRBV29-1 and TRBJ1-4): SAVISQKPSRDICQRGTSLTIQCQVDSQVTMMFWYRQQPGQSLTLIATANQGSEATYESGFVIDKFPISRPNLTFSTLTVSNMSPEDSSIYLCSVAGGGKLFFGSGTQLSVL.

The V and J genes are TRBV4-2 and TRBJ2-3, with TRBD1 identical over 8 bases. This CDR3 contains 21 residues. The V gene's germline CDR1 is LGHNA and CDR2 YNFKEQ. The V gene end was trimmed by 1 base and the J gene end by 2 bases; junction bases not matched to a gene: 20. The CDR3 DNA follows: TGTGCCAGCAGCCAAGTCCCGGCAGGGGGCTCTTATAGCACTGACACAGATACGCAGTATTTT. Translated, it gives CASSQVPAGGSYSTDTDTQYF.

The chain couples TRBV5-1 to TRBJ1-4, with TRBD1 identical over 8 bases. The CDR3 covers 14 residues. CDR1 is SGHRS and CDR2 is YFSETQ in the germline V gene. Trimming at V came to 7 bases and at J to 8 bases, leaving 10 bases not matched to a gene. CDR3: CASRIGQGGEKLFF. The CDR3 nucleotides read TGCGCCAGCCGTATTGGACAGGGCGGGGAAAAACTGTTTTTT. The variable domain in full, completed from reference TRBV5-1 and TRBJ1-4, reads KAGVTQTPRYLIKTRGQQVTLSCSPISGHRSVSWYQQTPGQGLQFLFEYFSETQRNKGNFPGRFSGRQFSNSRSEMNVSTLELGDSALYLCASRIGQGGEKLFFGSGTQLSVL.

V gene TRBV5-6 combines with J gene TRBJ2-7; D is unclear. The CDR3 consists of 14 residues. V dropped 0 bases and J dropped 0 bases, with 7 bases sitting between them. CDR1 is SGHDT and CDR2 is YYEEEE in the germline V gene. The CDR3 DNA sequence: TGTGCCAGCAGCTTGGGAGGTAACTCCTACGAGCAGTACTTC. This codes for CASSLGGNSYEQYF.

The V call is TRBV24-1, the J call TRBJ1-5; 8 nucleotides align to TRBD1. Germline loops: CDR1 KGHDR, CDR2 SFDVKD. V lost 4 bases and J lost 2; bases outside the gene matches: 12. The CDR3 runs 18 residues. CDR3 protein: CATSEARNGQGGNQPQHF. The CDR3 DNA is TGTGCCACCAGTGAGGCGAGGAACGGACAGGGTGGCAATCAGCCCCAGCATTTT.

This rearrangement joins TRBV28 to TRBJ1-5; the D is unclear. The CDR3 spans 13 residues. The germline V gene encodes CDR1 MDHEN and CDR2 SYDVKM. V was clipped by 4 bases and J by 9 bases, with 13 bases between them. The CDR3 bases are TGTGCCAGCAGTTCGCGGGGAGACGCGCCCCAGCATTTT. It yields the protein CASSSRGDAPQHF.

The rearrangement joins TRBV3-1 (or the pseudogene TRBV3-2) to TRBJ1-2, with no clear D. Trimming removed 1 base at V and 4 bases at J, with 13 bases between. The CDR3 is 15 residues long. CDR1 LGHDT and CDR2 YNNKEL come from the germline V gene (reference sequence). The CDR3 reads CASSQVQGVGYGYTF. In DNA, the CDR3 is TGTGCCAGCAGCCAAGTTCAAGGTGTGGGCTATGGCTACACCTTC.

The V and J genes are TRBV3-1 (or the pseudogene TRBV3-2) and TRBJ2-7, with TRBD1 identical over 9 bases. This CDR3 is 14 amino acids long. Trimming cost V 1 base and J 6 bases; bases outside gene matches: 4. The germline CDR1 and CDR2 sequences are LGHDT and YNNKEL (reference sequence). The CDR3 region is CASSQGTGAVEQYF. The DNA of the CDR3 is TGTGCCAGCAGCCAAGGGACAGGGGCAGTCGAGCAGTACTTC.

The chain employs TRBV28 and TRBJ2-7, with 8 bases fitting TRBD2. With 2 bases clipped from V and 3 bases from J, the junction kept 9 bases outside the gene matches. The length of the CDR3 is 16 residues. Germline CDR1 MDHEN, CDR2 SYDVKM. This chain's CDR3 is CASSLPSGRGGYEQYF. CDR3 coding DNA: TGTGCCAGCAGTTTACCAAGCGGGAGAGGAGGCTACGAGCAGTACTTC.

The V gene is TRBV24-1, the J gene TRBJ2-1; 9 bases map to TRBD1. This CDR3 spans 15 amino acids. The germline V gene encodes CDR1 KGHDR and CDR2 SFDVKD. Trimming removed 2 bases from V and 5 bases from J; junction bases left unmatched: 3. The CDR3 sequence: CATSDSGTGNNEQFF. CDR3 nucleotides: TGTGCCACCAGTGATTCCGGGACAGGGAACAATGAGCAGTTCTTC.